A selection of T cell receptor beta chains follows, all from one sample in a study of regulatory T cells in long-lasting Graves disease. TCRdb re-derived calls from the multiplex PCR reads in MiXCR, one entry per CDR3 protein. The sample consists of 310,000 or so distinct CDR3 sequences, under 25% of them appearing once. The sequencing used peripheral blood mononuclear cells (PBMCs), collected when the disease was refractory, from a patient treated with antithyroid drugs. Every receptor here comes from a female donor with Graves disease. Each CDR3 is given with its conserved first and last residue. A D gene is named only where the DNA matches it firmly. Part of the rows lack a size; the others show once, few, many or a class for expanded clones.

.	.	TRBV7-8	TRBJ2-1	CASSLGGPFYNEQFF	TGTGCCAGCAGCTTGGGGGGACCCTTCTACAATGAGCAGTTCTTC
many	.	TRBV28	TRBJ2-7	CARGPCEQYF	TGTGCCAGGGGGCCTTGCGAGCAGTACTTC
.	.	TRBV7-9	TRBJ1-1	CASSSPALEAFF	TGTGCCAGCAGCTCGCCCGCCCTTGAAGCTTTCTTT
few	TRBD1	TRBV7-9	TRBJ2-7	CASGLDRFTYEQYF	TGTGCCAGCGGATTGGACAGGTTTACCTACGAGCAGTACTTC
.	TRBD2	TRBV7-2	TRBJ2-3	CASSGRTSGYITDTQYF	TGTGCCAGCAGCGGACGGACTAGCGGTTATATCACAGATACGCAGTATTTT
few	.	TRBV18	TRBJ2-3	CASSYEGVLTPDTQYF	TGTGCCAGCTCGTACGAGGGGGTCCTAACCCCCGATACGCAGTATTTT
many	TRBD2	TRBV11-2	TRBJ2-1	CASSLSTGGGHEQFF	TGTGCCAGCAGCTTGAGTACGGGAGGGGGTCATGAGCAGTTCTTC
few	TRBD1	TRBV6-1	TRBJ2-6	CASRDRGSGANVLTF	TGTGCCAGCAGGGACAGGGGTTCTGGGGCCAACGTCCTGACTTTC
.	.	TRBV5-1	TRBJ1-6	CASSPQGEDNSPLHF	TGCGCCAGCAGCCCACAGGGAGAGGATAATTCACCCCTCCACTTT
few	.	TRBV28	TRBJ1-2	CASTAGLYGYTF	TGTGCCAGCACGGCGGGACTCTATGGCTACACCTTC
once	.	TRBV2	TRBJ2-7	CARSLGGAYEQYF	TGTGCCAGGAGCTTGGGGGGGGCATACGAGCAGTACTTC
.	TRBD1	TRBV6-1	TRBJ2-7	CASSFDRVLYEQYF	TGTGCCAGCAGCTTTGACAGGGTCTTATACGAGCAGTACTTC
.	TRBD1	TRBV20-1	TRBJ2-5	CSALLPGQGVTQYF	TGCAGTGCGTTACTTCCGGGACAGGGAGTGACCCAGTACTTC
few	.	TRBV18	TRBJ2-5	CASSDRGGQETQYF	TGTGCCAGCTCCGACAGGGGAGGGCAAGAGACCCAGTACTTC
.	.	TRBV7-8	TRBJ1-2	CASSRTTSYDYTF	TGTGCCAGCAGCCGTACGACTTCTTATGACTACACCTTC
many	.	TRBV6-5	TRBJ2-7	CASSYSAFYEQYF	TGTGCCAGCAGTTACTCGGCCTTCTACGAGCAGTACTTC
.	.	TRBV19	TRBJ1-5	CASSSREGTNYQPQHF	TGTGCCAGTAGTTCCCGTGAGGGTACCAATTATCAGCCCCAGCATTTT
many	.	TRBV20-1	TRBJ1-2	CSAADIYGYTF	TGCAGTGCTGCGGACATCTATGGCTACACCTTC
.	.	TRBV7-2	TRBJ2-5	CASSRGLLETQYF	TGTGCCAGCAGCCGCGGACTTCTGGAGACCCAGTACTTC
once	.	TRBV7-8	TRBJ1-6	CASSPASAPLHF	TGTGCCAGCAGCCCCGCCTCGGCACCCCTCCACTTT
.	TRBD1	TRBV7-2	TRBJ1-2	CASGSRTGDFYGYTF	TGTGCCAGCGGCTCCAGGACAGGGGATTTCTATGGCTACACCTTC
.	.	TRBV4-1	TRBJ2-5	CASMAVGGETQYF	TGCGCCAGCATGGCGGTGGGGGGAGAGACCCAGTACTTC
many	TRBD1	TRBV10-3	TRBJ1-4	CAISDGTGEKLFF	TGTGCCATCAGCGATGGGACAGGTGAAAAACTGTTTTTT
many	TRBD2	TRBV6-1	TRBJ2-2	CASRGLAGEPNTGELFF	TGTGCCAGCAGAGGACTAGCGGGAGAGCCCAACACCGGGGAGCTGTTTTTT
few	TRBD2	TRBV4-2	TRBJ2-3	CASSQGVRTSGTDTQYF	TGTGCCAGCAGCCAAGGGGTTCGGACTAGCGGCACAGATACGCAGTATTTT
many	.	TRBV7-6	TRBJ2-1	CASSLASWNEQFF	TGTGCCAGCAGCTTAGCATCCTGGAATGAGCAGTTCTTC
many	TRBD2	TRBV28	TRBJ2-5	CASSLLAGGETQYF	TGTGCCAGCAGCCTACTAGCGGGAGGCGAGACCCAGTACTTC
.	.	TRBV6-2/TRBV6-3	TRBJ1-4	CASSYLDRPTNEKLFF	TGTGCCAGCAGTTACCTGGACAGACCAACTAATGAAAAACTGTTTTTT
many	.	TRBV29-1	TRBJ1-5	CSVDYPRTDRYSNQPQHF	TGCAGCGTTGATTACCCCCGTACTGACAGATATAGCAATCAGCCCCAGCATTTT
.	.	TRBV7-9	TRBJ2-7	CASSGTGTGYEQYF	TGTGCCAGCAGCGGGACCGGGACGGGGTACGAGCAGTACTTC
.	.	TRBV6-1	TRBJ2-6	CASSLSGISGANVLTF	TGTGCCAGCAGTCTCTCCGGCATCTCTGGGGCCAACGTCCTGACTTTC
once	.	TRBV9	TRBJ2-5	CASSVRVDQETQHF	TGTGCCAGCAGCGTACGGGTTGACCAAGAGACCCAGCACTTC
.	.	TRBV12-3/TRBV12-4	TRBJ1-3	CASSSLLENTIYF	TGTGCCAGCAGTTCGTTACTGGAGAACACCATATATTTT
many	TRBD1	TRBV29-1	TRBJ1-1	CSVTSTGTGTTEAFF	TGCAGCGTCACCTCCACCGGGACAGGGACCACTGAAGCTTTCTTT
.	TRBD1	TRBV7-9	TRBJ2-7	CASSSPGGQGTYEQYF	TGTGCCAGCAGCTCCCCTGGGGGACAGGGAACCTACGAGCAGTACTTC
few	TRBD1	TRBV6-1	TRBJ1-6	CASARGNSPLHF	TGTGCCAGCGCCAGGGGGAATTCACCCCTCCACTTT
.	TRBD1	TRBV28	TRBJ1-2	CASGTPGQDYGYTF	TGTGCCAGCGGAACTCCGGGACAGGACTATGGCTACACCTTC
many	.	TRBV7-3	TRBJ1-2	CASSPHNSTRANYGYTF	TGTGCCAGCAGCCCACATAACTCGACAAGAGCTAACTATGGCTACACCTTC
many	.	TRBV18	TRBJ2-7	CASSPRDRTYEQYF	TGTGCCAGCTCACCTAGAGACAGAACCTACGAGCAGTACTTC
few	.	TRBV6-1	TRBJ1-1	CASSRRNTEAFF	TGTGCCAGCAGCCGCAGGAACACTGAAGCTTTCTTT
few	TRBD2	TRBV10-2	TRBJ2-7	CASSVSSGAYEQYF	TGCGCCAGCAGTGTGTCTAGCGGAGCCTACGAGCAGTACTTC
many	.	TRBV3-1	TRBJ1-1	CASSQAGDRAFF	TGTGCCAGCAGCCAAGCAGGGGACCGGGCTTTCTTT
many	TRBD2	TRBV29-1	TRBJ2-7	CSVGLAGPYEQYF	TGCAGCGTTGGTCTAGCGGGACCCTACGAGCAGTACTTC
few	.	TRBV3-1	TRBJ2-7	CASSAFPGYEQYF	TGTGCCAGCAGCGCCTTTCCTGGATACGAGCAGTACTTC
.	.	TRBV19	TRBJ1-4	CASSFGRREKLFF	TGTGCCAGTAGTTTCGGGCGACGTGAAAAACTGTTTTTT
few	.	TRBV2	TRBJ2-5	CASSAPPKETQYF	TGTGCCAGCAGTGCCCCGCCGAAAGAGACCCAGTACTTC
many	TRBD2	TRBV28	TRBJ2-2	CASSFRLAGGTGELFF	TGTGCCAGCAGTTTCAGGCTAGCGGGAGGCACCGGGGAGCTGTTTTTT
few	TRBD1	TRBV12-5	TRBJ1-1	CASGLVGTGTANTEAFF	TGTGCTAGTGGTTTGGTAGGGACCGGGACAGCGAACACTGAAGCTTTCTTT
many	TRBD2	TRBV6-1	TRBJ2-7	CASSGRSGRPSYEQYF	TGTGCCAGCAGCGGCCGGAGCGGGAGGCCTTCCTACGAGCAGTACTTC
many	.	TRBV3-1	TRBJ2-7	CASSQAGAAVAYEQYF	TGTGCCAGCAGCCAAGCCGGCGCAGCTGTAGCCTACGAGCAGTACTTC
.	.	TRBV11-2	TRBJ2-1	CASSLAAGSYNEQFF	TGTGCCAGCAGCTTAGCGGCGGGCTCCTACAATGAGCAGTTCTTC
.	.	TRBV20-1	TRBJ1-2	CSARDTVRIYGYTF	TGCAGTGCTAGAGATACGGTCCGTATCTATGGCTACACCTTC
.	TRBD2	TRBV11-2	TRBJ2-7	CASSSSSGEAYEQYF	TGTGCCAGCAGCTCTTCTAGCGGTGAGGCCTACGAGCAGTACTTC
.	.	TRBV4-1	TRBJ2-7	CASSQDPHRTSSEQYF	TGCGCCAGCAGCCAAGATCCTCACAGAACTAGCTCCGAGCAGTACTTC
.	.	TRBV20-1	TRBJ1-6	CSAKGGTSPLHF	TGCAGTGCTAAGGGGGGGACTTCACCCCTCCACTTT
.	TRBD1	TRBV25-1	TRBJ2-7	CASSEGQGRKQYF	TGTGCCAGCAGTGAGGGACAGGGTAGAAAGCAGTACTTC
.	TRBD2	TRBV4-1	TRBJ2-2	CASSQLAGVFTGELFF	TGCGCCAGCAGCCAACTAGCGGGAGTATTCACCGGGGAGCTGTTTTTT
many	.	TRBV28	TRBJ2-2	CASSPIPGHKRSVDTGELFF	TGTGCCAGCAGCCCTATTCCGGGACACAAGAGGTCCGTCGACACCGGGGAGCTGTTTTTT
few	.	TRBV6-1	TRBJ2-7	CASSKFRLYPTYEQYF	TGTGCCAGCAGCAAATTCCGCCTCTACCCAACCTACGAGCAGTACTTC
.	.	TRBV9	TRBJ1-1	CASSPELAGTEAFF	TGTGCCAGCAGCCCCGAACTTGCAGGCACTGAAGCTTTCTTT